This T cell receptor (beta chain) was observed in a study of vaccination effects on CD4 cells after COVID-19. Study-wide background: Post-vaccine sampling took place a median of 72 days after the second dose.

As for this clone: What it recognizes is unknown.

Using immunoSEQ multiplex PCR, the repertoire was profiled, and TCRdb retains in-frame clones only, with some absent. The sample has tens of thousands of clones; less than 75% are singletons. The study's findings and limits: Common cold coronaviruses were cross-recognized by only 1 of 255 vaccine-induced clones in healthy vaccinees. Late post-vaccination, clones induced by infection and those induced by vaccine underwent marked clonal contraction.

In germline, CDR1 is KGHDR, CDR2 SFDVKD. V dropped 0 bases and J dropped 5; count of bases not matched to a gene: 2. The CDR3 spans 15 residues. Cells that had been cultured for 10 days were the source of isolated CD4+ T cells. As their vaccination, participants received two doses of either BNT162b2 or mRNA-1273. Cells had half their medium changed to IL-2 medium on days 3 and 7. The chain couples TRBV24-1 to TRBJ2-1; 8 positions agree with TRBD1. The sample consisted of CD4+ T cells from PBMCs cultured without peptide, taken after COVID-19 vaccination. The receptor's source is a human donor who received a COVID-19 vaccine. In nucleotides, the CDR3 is TGTGCCACCAGTGATTTGGGACAGGGTGACAATGAGCAGTTCTTC. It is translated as CATSDLGQGDNEQFF.